The sequence of this T cell receptor beta chain was determined in a study of technical replicates of blood from a few donors. With 0 bases removed from V and 8 bases from J, the gap between germline ends came to 23 bases. The CDR3 is made up of 18 amino acids. In germline, CDR1 is SGDLS, CDR2 YYNGEE. Libraries were prepared by immunoSEQ multiplex PCR; TCRdb keeps only in-frame clonotypes and omits some of them. The sample holds under 85,000 clones, 96% seen once. The table lists this clone with a count of one. The specimen sequenced was T cells isolated from PBMCs. This receptor was taken from a human donor in good health. The chain is built from TRBV9 and TRBJ1-4; no reliable D call. Here the CDR3 reads CASSVALAGRANGEKLFF. Here the CDR3 DNA reads TGTGCCAGCAGCGTAGCACTAGCTGGGAGGGCTAACGGAGAAAAACTGTTTTTT.